The TCR beta chain described here comes from a study of cytomegalovirus exposure and HLA in healthy donors. Study-wide findings and caveats: Among TCR sequences, most were rare, though some public TCRs appeared in many donors. Cytomegalovirus status was reportedly diagnosed by the classifier with high specificity and sensitivity. Researchers counted 164 TCR beta chains as cytomegalovirus-associated.

The V end was cut by 8 bases, the J end by 0 bases, with 12 bases between. Germline V gives CDR1 SGHRS, CDR2 YFSETQ. This CDR3 comprises 14 residues. With regard to this clone: Its antigen is currently unknown.

Profiled with immunoSEQ multiplex PCR; TCRdb holds only in-frame clones, not every one. The data show under 130,000 clones, more than 85% seen once. Among the 100 to 150 subjects of the validation cohort, separate from the approximately 660-subject first cohort, were the donors. Sequenced: PBMCs. The chain is built from TRBV5-1 and TRBJ2-1; maybe TRBD1 (6 bases). The TCR originated in a woman under 30 in good health and CMV-seropositive. CDR3 residues: CASGQITSYNEQFF. CDR3 sequence (DNA): TGCGCCAGTGGACAGATCACCTCCTACAATGAGCAGTTCTTC.